This T cell receptor (beta chain) appears in the sequencing data of a study of blood T cell repertoires in COVID-19. Study at large: Samples representing acute and convalescent COVID-19 were sourced from the United States, Italy and Spain.

As processed by the authors: Nucleated cell counts were estimated from reference gene primer amplification. Some clones are missing from TCRdb's copy, which holds only in-frame ones; the method was immunoSEQ multiplex PCR. Clone size and the V and J calls come from that table; the DNA yielded D and trimming. There are 340,000 or so clones in the sample; about nine tenths occur only once, and 1% lies in the top ten. The sample holds one count of this clone. The clonotype originates from a man aged 50 to 59 with active or convalescent COVID-19. Specimen: peripheral blood.

The CDR3 nucleotides read TGTGCCAGCAGCTTAGATGGTGGAGGATCCTATGGCTACACCTTC. Protein sequence: CASSLDGGGSYGYTF. The gene calls are TRBV7-2 and TRBJ1-2; D is ambiguous. CDR1 is SGHTA, CDR2 FQGNSA, per germline. V shed 1 base and J shed 4 bases, with 13 bases lying between them. The CDR3 runs 15 residues.